This T cell receptor beta chain came from a study of shared clonotypes between healthy human individuals. Study background: Donors had three CD4 naive, three CD4 memory, two CD8 naive and one CD8 memory plate apiece. Findings of the study overall: As a rule, naive subsets had a larger estimated richness than memory subsets. The authors sampled blood alone, and tissue repertoires likely differ.

This CDR3 comprises 11 residues. Germline V gives CDR1 LNHDA, CDR2 SQIVND (reference sequence). Trimming left V 9 bases short and J 6 bases short, with 9 bases between. A note on this clone: What it binds is not known. The sample has other DNA sequences that encode this CDR3 too.

Some clones are missing from TCRdb's copy, which holds only in-frame ones; the method was immunoSEQ multiplex PCR. This table holds about 690,000 clones, roughly 87% found once. Sequenced input: memory CD8+ T cells from PBMCs. The sample's subset: CD45RO+ cells pooled with CCR7-negative TemRA cells. The clonotype was recovered from a young man in good health. Some clones in this sample may be carry-over from other donors' samples. The chain has TRBV19 and TRBJ1-5; D call uncertain. The chain's CDR3 is CASGPGQPQHF. CDR3 DNA: TGTGCCAGCGGCCCTGGTCAGCCCCAGCATTTT.